The 2 T cell receptor beta chains below all came from one sample that was sequenced in a study of T-cell memory formation after mild COVID-19. From the 5' RACE reads, TCRdb called clonotypes with MiXCR, one entry per CDR3 protein. The table shows roughly 130,000 distinct CDR3 sequences, with about 18% occurring only once. The source material was PBMCs or a T cell subset sorted from them (not recorded which). Receptors were obtained from a man younger than 30 who had mild COVID-19 (a few samples of this study predate the infection). Cell type and time point are not known.

The chain couples TRBV5-5 to TRBJ2-3; possibly TRBD1 for D (5 bases). Germline V lookup: CDR1 SGHKS, CDR2 YYEKEE (reference sequence). Trimming left V 0 bases short and J 6 bases short, with 17 bases between. The CDR3 loop spans 16 amino acids. The CDR3 loop is CASSLAGQDFADTQYF. DNA of the CDR3: TGTGCCAGCAGCTTGGCAGGGCAGGATTTTGCCGATACGCAGTATTTT.

This clonotype came up a few times. The chain employs TRBV5-1 and TRBJ1-1, with a possible D match to TRBD1 (5 bases). Germline V gene data show CDR1 as SGHRS and CDR2 as YFSETQ. CDR3 length: 15 amino acids. Trimming took off 5 bases at V and 1 base at J, with 15 bases between the two ends. The DNA of the CDR3 is TGCGCCAGCAGGTCTGGACACAACTCGAACACTGAAGCTTTCTTT. This codes for CASRSGHNSNTEAFF.